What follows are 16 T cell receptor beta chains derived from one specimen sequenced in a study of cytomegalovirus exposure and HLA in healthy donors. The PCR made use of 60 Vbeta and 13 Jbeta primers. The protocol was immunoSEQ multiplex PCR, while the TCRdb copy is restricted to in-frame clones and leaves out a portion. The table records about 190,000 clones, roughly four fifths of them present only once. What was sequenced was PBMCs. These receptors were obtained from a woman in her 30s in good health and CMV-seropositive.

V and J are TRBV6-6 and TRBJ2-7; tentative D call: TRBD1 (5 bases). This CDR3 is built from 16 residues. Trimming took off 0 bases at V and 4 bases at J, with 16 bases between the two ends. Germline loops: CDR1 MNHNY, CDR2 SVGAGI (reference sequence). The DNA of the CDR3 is TGTGCCAGCAGTTACTCGGGGCAGGGTGGGTCGTACGAGCAGTACTTC. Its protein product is CASSYSGQGGSYEQYF.

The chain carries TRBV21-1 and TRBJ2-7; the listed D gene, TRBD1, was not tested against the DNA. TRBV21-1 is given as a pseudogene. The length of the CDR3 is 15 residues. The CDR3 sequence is CASSINRGREFEQYF. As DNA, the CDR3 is TGTGCCAGCAGCATTAACAGGGGGCGGGAATTCGAGCAGTACTTC.

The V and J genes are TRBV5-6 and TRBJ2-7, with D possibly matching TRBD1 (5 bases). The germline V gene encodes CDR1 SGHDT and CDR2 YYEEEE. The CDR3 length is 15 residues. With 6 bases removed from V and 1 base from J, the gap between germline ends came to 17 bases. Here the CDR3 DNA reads TGTGCCAGCACCCTTAGGGGCAGGGCTTCCTACGAGCAGTACTTC. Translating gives CASTLRGRASYEQYF.

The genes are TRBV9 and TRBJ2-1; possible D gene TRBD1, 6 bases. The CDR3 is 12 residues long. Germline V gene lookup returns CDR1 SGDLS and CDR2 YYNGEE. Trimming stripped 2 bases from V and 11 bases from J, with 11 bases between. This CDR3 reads CASSVDRTQQFF. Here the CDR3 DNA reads TGTGCCAGCAGCGTTGACAGGACCCAGCAGTTCTTC.

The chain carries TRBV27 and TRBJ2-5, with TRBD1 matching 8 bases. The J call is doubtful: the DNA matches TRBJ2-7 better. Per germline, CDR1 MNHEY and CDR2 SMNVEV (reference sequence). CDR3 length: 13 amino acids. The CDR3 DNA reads TGTGCCAGCAGTTTGGGACAGGTCTACGAGCAGTACTTC. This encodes CASSLGQVYEQYF.

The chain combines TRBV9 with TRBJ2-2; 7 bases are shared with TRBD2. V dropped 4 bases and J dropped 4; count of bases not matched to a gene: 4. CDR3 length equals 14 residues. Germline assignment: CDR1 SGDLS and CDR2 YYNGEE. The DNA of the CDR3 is TGTGCCAGCAGCCCCACGGGGGGCACCGGGGAGCTGTTTTTT. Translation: CASSPTGGTGELFF.

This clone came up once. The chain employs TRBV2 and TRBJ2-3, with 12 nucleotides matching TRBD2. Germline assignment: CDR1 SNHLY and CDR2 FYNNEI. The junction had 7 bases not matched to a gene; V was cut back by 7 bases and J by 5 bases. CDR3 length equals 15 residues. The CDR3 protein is CASTNPGLAGDTQYF. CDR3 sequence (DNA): TGTGCCAGCACTAATCCGGGACTAGCGGGAGATACGCAGTATTTT.

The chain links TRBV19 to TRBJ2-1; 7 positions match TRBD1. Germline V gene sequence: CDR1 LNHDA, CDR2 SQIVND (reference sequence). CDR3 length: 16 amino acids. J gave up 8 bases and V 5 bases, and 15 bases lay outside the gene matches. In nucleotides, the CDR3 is TGTGCCAGTAGTGATTACAGGGGAAGAACGGGCGATGAGCAGTTCTTC. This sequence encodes CASSDYRGRTGDEQFF.

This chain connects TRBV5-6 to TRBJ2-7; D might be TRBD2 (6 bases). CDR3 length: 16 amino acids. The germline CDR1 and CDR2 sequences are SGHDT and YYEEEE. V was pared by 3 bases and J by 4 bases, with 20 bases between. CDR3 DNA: TGTGCCAGCAGCTATGGAGGGGCAGGGAGGAGGTACGAGCAGTACTTC. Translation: CASSYGGAGRRYEQYF.

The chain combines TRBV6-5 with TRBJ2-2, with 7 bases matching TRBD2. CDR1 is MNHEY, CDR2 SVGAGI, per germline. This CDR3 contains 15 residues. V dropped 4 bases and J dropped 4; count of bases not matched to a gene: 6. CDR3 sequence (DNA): TGTGCCAGCAGTTCCGGGAGGTTGGGCACCGGGGAGCTGTTTTTT. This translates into CASSSGRLGTGELFF.

The CDR3 DNA follows: TGTGCCAGCAGCTTGGCTAGCGGGGGGTACAATGAGCAGTTCTTC. Protein product: CASSLASGGYNEQFF. The chain carries TRBV7-8 and TRBJ2-1, with 11 nucleotides matching TRBD2. V lost 3 bases, J lost 4 bases, and 2 bases stayed unmatched. The germline V gene encodes CDR1 SGHVS and CDR2 FQNEAQ. There are 15 residues in the CDR3.

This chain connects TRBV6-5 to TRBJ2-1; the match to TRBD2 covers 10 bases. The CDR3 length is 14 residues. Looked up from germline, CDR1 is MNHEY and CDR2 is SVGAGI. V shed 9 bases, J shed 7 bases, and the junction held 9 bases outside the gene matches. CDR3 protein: CASSLAGVGNEQFF. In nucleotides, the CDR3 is TGTGCCAGTAGTCTAGCGGGAGTTGGGAATGAGCAGTTCTTC.

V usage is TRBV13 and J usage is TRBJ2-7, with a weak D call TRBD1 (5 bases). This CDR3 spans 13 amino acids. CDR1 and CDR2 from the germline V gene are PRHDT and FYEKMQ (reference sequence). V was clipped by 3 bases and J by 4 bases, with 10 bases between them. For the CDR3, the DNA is TGTGCCAGCAGCTTGCAGGGTCGGTACGAGCAGTACTTC. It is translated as CASSLQGRYEQYF.

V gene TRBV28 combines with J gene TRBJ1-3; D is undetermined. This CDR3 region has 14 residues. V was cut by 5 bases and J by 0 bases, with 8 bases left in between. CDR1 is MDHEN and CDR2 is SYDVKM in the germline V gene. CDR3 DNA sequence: TGTGCCAGCAGTCCCGACATCTCTGGAAACACCATATATTTT. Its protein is CASSPDISGNTIYF.

CDR3 bases: TGTGCCAGCTCGCCGCTAGTGACAGATACGCAGTATTTT. This encodes CASSPLVTDTQYF. The rearrangement uses TRBV18 and TRBJ2-3; D unclear. CDR3 length: 13 residues. The V and J ends lost 6 bases and 3 bases respectively, with 10 bases between them. Germline loops: CDR1 KGHSH, CDR2 LQKENI. The full variable domain, with the rest looked up from reference TRBV18 and TRBJ2-3, is NAGVMQNPRHLVRRRGQEARLRCSPMKGHSHVYWYRQLPEEGLKFMVYLQKENIIDESGMPKERFSAEFPKEGPSILRIQQVVRGDSAAYFCASSPLVTDTQYFGPGTRLTVL.

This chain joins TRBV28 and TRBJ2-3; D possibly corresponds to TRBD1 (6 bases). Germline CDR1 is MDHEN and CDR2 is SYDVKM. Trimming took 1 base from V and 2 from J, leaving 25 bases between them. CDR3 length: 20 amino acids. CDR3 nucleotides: TGTGCCAGCAGTTTATCCCAGGGGCGAGACCGCCGATACCCCACAGATACGCAGTATTTT. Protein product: CASSLSQGRDRRYPTDTQYF.